The clone carrying this T cell receptor beta chain was counted many times. Its target is unknown. Unique molecular identifiers were incorporated when the TCRbeta library was constructed. TCRdb redid the calling of the PCR reads with MiXCR, one entry per CDR3 protein. The table shows about 2,900 distinct CDR3 sequences, with about 20% occurring only once. Per germline, CDR1 DFQATT and CDR2 SNEGSKA (reference sequence). The CDR3 is 17 amino acids. Unmatched junction bases numbered 7, after V lost 1 base and J lost 1 base. This sample is part of a study of T-cell reconstitution after alpha-beta-depleted transplantation in children. General study results and limits: It was reported that alpha-beta T cells came from several hundred expanded graft clones (about two months after transplant). The authors attributed T-cell counts and diversity one year after transplant mostly to newly produced T cells.

The sequence came from a female patient aged 10-17 years who had a stem cell transplant for acute lymphoblastic leukemia, so the T cells may come from the graft donor. The rearrangement joins TRBV20-1 to TRBJ2-7, with 13 positions matching TRBD2. The starting material was PBMCs, mostly from graft donor cells, obtained 60 days after TCRalphabeta/CD19-depleted stem cell transplant. The CDR3 loop reads CSARVAGLAGMSYEQYF. The CDR3 nucleotides are TGCAGTGCTAGAGTCGCGGGACTAGCGGGGATGTCCTACGAGCAGTACTTC.